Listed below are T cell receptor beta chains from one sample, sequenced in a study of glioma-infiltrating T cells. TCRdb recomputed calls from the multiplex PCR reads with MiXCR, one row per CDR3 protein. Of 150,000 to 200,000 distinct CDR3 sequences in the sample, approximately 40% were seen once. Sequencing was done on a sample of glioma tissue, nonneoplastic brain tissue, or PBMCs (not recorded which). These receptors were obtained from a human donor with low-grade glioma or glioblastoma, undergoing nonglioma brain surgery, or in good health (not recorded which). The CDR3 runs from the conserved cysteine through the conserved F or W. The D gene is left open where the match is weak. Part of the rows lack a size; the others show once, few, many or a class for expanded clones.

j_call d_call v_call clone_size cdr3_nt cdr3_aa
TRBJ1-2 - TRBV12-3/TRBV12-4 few TGTGCCAGCAGTTCCAGCCCGGACGGCTACTATGGCTACACCTTC CASSSSPDGYYGYTF
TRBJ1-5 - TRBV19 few TGTGCCAGTAGCCTAGGGATCGCGGACAATCAGCCCCAGCATTTT CASSLGIADNQPQHF
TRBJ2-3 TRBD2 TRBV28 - TGTGCCAGCTCGGTTGGGGGGGAGGGCCTGGATACGCAGTATTTT CASSVGGEGLDTQYF
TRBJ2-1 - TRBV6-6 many TGTGCCAGCAGTTACTCGTATACGATGCATGAGCAGTTCTTC CASSYSYTMHEQFF
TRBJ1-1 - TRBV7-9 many TGTGCCAGCAGCTTATCTCCTCCGATGAACACTGAAGCTTTCTTT CASSLSPPMNTEAFF
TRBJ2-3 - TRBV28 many TGTGCCAGCTGGGGCTTATTCCCCACAGATACGCAGTATTTT CASWGLFPTDTQYF
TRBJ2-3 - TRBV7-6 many TGTGCCAGCAGCTCCGAGGCAGATACGCAGTATTTT CASSSEADTQYF
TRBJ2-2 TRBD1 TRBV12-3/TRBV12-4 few TGTGCCACTCGGACAGGCGGTAACACCGGGGAGCTGTTTTTT CATRTGGNTGELFF
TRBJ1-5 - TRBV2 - TGTGCCAGCAGTGCCACGGGGAATCAGCCCCAGCATTTT CASSATGNQPQHF
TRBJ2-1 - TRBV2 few TGTGCCAGCAGTTTTGACGGAGGAGGTATCAATGAGCAGTTCTTC CASSFDGGGINEQFF
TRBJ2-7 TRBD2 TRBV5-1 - TGCGCCAGCAGCTTGGCCGGGACTAACAATGAGCAGTACTTC CASSLAGTNNEQYF
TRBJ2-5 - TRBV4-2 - TGTGCCAGCAGCCAAGATCTTGGGCCCCAAGAGACCCAGTACTTC CASSQDLGPQETQYF
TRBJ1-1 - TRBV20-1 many TGCAGTGCACACCAAACAGGGAAGGCTGAAGCTTTCTTT CSAHQTGKAEAFF
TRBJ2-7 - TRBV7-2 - TGTGCCAGCTCACAACCGTCAGGGCACTACGAGCAGTACTTC CASSQPSGHYEQYF
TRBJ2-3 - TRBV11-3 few TGTGCCAGCAGCTTCAACTCCGCCATCGGCTCAGATACGCAGTATTTT CASSFNSAIGSDTQYF
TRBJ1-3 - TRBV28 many TGTGCCAGCAGTTTCCCAAGGGACACCATATATTTT CASSFPRDTIYF
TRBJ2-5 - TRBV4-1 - TGCGCCAGCAGCCAAGACTTGCCCTACGAGACCCAGTACTTC CASSQDLPYETQYF
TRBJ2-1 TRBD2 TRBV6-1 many TGTGCCAGCGCTACGACTAGCGGGAGAAGCAATGAGCAGTTCTTC CASATTSGRSNEQFF
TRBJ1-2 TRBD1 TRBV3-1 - TGTGCCAGCAGGCTAGGGGGCCAGCCCTATGGCTGCACCTTC CASRLGGQPYGCTF
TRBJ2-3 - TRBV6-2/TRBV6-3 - TGTGACAGCAGGGCCCTCAGCTGGGGCAGCACAGATACGCAGTATTTT CDSRALSWGSTDTQYF
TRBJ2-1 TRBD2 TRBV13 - TGTGCCAGCAGCCCAGTGGGGGGGTCCTCCTACAATGAGCAGTTCTTC CASSPVGGSSYNEQFF
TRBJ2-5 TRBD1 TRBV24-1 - TGTGCCACCAGTGATTATGACAGGGGCGGACAAGAGACCCAGTACTTC CATSDYDRGGQETQYF
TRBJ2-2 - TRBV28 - TGTGCCAGCAGCCCAGGGGTAAACACCGGGGAGCTGTTTTTT CASSPGVNTGELFF
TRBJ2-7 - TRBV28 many TGTGCCAGCAGTTATAGGTTTGGGTACGAGCAGTACTTC CASSYRFGYEQYF
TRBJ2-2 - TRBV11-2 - TGTGCCAGAAGCTTACGGCTAGCTGAAACCGGGGAGCTGTTTTTT CARSLRLAETGELFF
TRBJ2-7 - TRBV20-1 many TGCAGTGCTAGAATCGGGCTCGCGTTAGGGTTC CSARIGLALGF
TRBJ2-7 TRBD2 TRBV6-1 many TGTGCCAGCAGAGCGGGACTAGCAGATTCCTACGAGCAGTACTTC CASRAGLADSYEQYF
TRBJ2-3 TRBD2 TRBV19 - TGTGCCAGTAGTATTTTCGCGGGAGCCGGAGATACGCAGTATTTT CASSIFAGAGDTQYF
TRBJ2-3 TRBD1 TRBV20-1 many TGCAGTGCTGTACAGGGGGACGGCACAGATACGCAGTATTTT CSAVQGDGTDTQYF
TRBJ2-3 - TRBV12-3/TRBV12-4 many TGTGCCAGCAGTTTCACATACGCAGATACGCAGTATTTT CASSFTYADTQYF
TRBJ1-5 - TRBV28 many TGTGCCACAAAGAGGGCAGGAGGCTCATATCAGCCCCAGCATTTT CATKRAGGSYQPQHF
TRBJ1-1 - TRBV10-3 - TGTGCCATCAGTGAGGGGGCAGGAGCTTTCTTT CAISEGAGAFF
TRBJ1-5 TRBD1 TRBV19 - TGTGCCAGCGGACAGGGGGCAGGGCAGCCCCAGCATTTT CASGQGAGQPQHF
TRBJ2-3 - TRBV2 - TGTGCGAGCAGTGGACCCAAGGAAGTCGACACAGATACGCAGTATTTT CASSGPKEVDTDTQYF
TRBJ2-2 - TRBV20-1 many TGCAGTGCTAGAGAGGGCATATCCGGGGAGCTGTTTTTT CSAREGISGELFF
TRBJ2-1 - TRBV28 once TGCGCCAGCAGTTTTCTTGGCTCCTACAATGAGCAGTTCTTC CASSFLGSYNEQFF
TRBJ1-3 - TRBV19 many TGTGCCAGTAGTCCGCGCAGGCCAGAGCCCATATATTTT CASSPRRPEPIYF
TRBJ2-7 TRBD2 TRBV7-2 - TGTGCCAGCAGCTTTTATTCGGGGGGACCTAACGAGCAGTACTTC CASSFYSGGPNEQYF
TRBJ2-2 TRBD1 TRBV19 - TGTGCCGGTAGTGGGACAGGGAGGTCGATCGGGGAGCTGTTTTTT CAGSGTGRSIGELFF
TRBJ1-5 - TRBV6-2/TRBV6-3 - TGTGCCAGCAGTGAGGGGGACTTGATGGGCAATCAGCCCCAGCATTTT CASSEGDLMGNQPQHF
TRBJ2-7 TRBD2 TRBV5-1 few TGCGCCAGCAGCTTGGCGACTAGCGGGAGGAGTGACGAGCAGTACTTC CASSLATSGRSDEQYF
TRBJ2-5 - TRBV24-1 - TGTGCCACCAGCCAAGTGAGCCAAGGGACCCAGTACTTC CATSQVSQGTQYF
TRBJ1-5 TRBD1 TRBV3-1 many TGTGCCAGCAGCCAAGATTCCAGAGGGGGACAGCCCCAACATTTT CASSQDSRGGQPQHF
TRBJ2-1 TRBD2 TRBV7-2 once TGTGCCAGCAGCTTTGATCGGAGCGGGGAGCTCTACAATGAGCAGTTCTTC CASSFDRSGELYNEQFF